This T cell receptor (beta chain) was profiled in a study of blood T cells in healthy people across ages. General study findings and limits: Roughly linear age-related decline in beta diversity appeared, significant by age around 40.

Points on this clonotype: What it binds is not known.

A second PCR, run for 7 to 11 cycles, used a sample-barcoded 5' primer plus a J-beta primer mix. TCRdb used MiXCR to reprocess the 5' RACE reads, holding one entry per CDR3 protein. This sample carries more than 1,000,000 distinct CDR3 sequences, approximately 26% of them seen once, and the ten largest clones take about 0.69%. CDR1 is SEHNR and CDR2 is FQNEAQ in the germline V gene (reference sequence). This CDR3 contains 16 residues. Separately, the same data were catalogued under a study of T cells of mothers and their children. From that study: Extraction yielded RNA that went, in full, into cDNA synthesis at approximately 1.5 ug per 15 ul. Overlap in related mother-child pairs always slightly exceeded unrelated pairs, never significantly.

V and J are TRBV7-9 and TRBJ2-5; 8 nucleotides line up with TRBD1. The assigned J gene may be wrong: the sequence end matches TRBJ2-7 better. Material for sequencing was blood. The source is a girl between 2 and 10 years old in good health. Here the CDR3 reads CASSARDRGLSYEQYF. CDR3 bases: TGTGCCAGCAGCGCCAGAGACAGGGGATTATCCTACGAGCAGTACTTC.